Sequencing of this T cell receptor (beta chain) was carried out in a study of T cell responses to AZD1222 COVID-19 vaccine (dated by TCRdb to the early 2020s). For the wider study: Because spike-specific TCR depth and breadth did not differ between the two schedules, AZD1222 recipients who got a second dose at roughly 4 weeks were pooled with those who got a second dose at roughly 12 weeks. A total of approximately 230 trial participants underwent TCR sequencing, of whom around 200 received two doses of AZD1222 and about 26 received two doses of the MenACWY control vaccine. Trial participants were enrolled into age subgroups of 18-55, 56-69 and 70-plus years, which contained approximately 150, 30 and 60 TCR-sequenced participants, respectively.

Note on this clone: Its cognate antigen has yet to be identified. Per-nucleotide qualities are absent, and no much larger clonotype sits a single base away.

Broad study findings and their caveats: Nearly half of unique spike-specific TCRs reportedly recognized epitopes outside regions mutated in the B.1.351 and B.1.1.7 variants. The vaccine-associated CD4 TCRs covered the entire spike protein, and the dominant responses fell in regions 160-218 and 743-854. Conclusions about previously exposed vaccinees are limited, since just a handful of AZD1222 recipients were seropositive for SARS-CoV-2 at baseline. Because no samples from the day 14 peak response were available, repertoires could be characterized only after the peak T cell response. Participants were mostly white British, with more females than males. The authors suggested clonal diversity may have been underestimated. After two AZD1222 doses, both the breadth and the depth of spike-specific TCRs were significantly higher than at day 0 and than in MenACWY recipients. The 56-69-year group was small, and its depth increase did not reach significance, likely because of low power.

The CDR3 measures 13 amino acids from cysteine to phenylalanine. The CDR3 DNA has 39 bases and is translated from base 1. V and J are truncated by 4 bases and 7 bases respectively, leaving an intervening sequence of 9 bases. In the germline V gene, CDR1 corresponds to SGHDT and CDR2 to YYEEEE. In light of the paper, this sample's time point label describes: baseline before first vaccination. Samples from vaccinated people were obtained from the UK trials COV001 and COV002, which included a single-blind randomized controlled phase 2/3 trial of AZD1222 (ChAdOx1 nCoV-19) in healthy adults. Trial participant PBMC samples were collected at day 0 and day 28 after the second dose for TCRbeta chain sequencing. The CDR3 regions of human TCRbeta chains were analyzed by immunosequencing. On the study's bioinformatics: TCRs in the repertoires were compared against a reference library of SARS-CoV-2-specific TCRs that had been generated with the MIRA antigen-specificity platform. Breadth was defined as the fraction of unique TCRs that were SARS-CoV-2-associated. Depth was defined as the fraction of total T cells that were SARS-CoV-2-associated. Using the MIRA data, each spike-specific TCR was mapped to the spike region that the TCR reacts to and placed in a CD4 or CD8 class. Log10-transformed breadth and depth values were compared by one-way ANOVA with Sidak's multiple comparisons tests. TCRdb stores this immuneACCESS table with in-frame sequences only. Part of the clones is absent; in the studies checked, under half of the shortfall reflects unresolved V genes, and no reason is known for the rest. V and J calls and clone size follow that table, whereas D and trimming were derived from the DNA. The sample contains about 130,000 clones, approximately 90% of them found a single time. The ten biggest clones cover 1.3% to 1.5% of the sample.

The chain uses TRBV5-6 and TRBJ1-6, with the D gene not confidently named. This specimen was peripheral blood, taken on day 0 of AZD1222 vaccination. The clonotype comes from an adult in good health. In nucleotides, the sequence is TGTGCCAGCAGCCGCCGGCGGAATTCACCCCTCCACTTT. Protein translation: CASSRRRNSPLHF.